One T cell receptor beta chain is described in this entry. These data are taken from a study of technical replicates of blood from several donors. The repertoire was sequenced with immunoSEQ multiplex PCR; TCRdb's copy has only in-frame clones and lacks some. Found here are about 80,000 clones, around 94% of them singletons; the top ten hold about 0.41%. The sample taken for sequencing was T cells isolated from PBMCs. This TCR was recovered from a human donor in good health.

CDR3 in DNA: TGTGCCAGCACCCCCCACGGAGCTAACTATGGCTACACCTTC. Protein product: CASTPHGANYGYTF. This chain joins TRBV5-6 and TRBJ1-2; the D is unclear. Looked up from germline, CDR1 is SGHDT and CDR2 is YYEEEE. Trimming stripped 6 bases from V and 0 bases from J, with 12 bases between. The CDR3 sequence is 14 residues long.